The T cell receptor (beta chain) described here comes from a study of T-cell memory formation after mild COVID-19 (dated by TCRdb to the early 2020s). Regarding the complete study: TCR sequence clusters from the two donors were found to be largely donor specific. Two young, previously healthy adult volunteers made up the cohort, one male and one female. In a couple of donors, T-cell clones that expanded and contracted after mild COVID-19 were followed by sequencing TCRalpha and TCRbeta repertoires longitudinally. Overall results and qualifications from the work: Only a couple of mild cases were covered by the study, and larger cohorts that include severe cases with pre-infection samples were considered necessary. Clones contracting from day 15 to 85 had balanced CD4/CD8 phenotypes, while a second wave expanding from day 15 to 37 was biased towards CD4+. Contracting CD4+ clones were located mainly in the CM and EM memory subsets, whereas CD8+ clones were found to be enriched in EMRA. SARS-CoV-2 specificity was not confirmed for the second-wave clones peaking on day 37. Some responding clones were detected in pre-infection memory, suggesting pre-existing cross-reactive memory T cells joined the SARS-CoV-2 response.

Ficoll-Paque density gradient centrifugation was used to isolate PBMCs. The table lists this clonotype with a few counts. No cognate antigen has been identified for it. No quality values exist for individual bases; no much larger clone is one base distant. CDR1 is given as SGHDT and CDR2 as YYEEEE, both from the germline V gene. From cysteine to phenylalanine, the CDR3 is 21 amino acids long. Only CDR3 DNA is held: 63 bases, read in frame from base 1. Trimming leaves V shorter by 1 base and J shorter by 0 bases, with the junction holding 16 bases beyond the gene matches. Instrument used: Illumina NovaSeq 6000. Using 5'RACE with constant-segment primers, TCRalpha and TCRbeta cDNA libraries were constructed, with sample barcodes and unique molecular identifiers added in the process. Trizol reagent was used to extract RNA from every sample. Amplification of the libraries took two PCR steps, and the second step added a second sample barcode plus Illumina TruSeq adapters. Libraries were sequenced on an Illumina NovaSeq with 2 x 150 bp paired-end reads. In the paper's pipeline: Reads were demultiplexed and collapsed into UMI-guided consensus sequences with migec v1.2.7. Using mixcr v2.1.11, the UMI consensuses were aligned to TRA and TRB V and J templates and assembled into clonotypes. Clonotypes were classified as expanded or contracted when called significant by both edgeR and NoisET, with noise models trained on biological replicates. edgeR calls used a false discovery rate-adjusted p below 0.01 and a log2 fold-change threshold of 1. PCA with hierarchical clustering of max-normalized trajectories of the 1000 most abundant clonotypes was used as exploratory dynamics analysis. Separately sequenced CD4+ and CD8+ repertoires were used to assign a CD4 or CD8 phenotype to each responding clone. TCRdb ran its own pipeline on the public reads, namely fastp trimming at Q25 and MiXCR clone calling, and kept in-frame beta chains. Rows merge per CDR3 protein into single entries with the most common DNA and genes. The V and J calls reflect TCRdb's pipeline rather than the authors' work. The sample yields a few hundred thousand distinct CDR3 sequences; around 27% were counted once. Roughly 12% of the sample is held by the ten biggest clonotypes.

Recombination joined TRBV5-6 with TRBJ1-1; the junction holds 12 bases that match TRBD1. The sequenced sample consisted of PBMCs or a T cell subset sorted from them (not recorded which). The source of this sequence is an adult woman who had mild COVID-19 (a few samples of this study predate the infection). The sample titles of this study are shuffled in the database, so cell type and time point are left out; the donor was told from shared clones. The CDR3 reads CASSLFAGQGAPSHMNTEAFF. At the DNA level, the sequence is TGTGCCAGCAGCTTGTTTGCGGGACAGGGGGCCCCATCCCACATGAACACTGAAGCTTTCTTT.